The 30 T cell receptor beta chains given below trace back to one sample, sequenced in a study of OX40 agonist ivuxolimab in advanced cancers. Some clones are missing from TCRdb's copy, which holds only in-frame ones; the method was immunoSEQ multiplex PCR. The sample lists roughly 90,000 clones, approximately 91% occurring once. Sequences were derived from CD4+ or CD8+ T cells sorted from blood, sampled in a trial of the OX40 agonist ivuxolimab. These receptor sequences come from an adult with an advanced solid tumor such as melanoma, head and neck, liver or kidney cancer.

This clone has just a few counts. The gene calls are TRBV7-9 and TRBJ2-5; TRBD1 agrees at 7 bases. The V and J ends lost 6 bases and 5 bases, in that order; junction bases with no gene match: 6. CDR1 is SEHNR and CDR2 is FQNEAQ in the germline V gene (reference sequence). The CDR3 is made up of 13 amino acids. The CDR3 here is CASSSGTVETQYF. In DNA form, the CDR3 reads TGTGCCAGCAGTTCCGGGACAGTTGAGACCCAGTACTTC.

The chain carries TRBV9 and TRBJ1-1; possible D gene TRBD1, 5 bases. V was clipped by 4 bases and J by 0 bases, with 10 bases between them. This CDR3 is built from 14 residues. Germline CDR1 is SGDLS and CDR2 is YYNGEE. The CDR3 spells CASSLTVLNTEAFF. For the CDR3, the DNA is TGTGCCAGCAGCTTGACAGTATTGAACACTGAAGCTTTCTTT.

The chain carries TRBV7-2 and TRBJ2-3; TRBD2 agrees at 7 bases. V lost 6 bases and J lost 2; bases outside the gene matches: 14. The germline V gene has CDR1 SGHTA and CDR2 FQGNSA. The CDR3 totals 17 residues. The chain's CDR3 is CASSPASTSSYTDTQYF. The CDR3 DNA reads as TGTGCCAGCAGTCCGGCCTCGACTAGCAGTTACACAGATACGCAGTATTTT.

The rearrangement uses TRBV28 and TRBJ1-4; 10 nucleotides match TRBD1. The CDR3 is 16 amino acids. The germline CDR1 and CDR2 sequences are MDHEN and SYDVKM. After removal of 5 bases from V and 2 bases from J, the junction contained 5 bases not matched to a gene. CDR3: CASSEDRGTTNEKLFF. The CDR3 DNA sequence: TGTGCCAGCAGTGAGGACAGGGGGACTACTAATGAAAAACTGTTTTTT.

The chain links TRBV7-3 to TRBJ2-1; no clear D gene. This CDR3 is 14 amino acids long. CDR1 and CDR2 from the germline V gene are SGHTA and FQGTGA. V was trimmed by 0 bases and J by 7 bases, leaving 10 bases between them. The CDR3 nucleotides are TGTGCCAGCAGCTTAACTCCCGAAGGGAATGAGCAGTTCTTC. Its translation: CASSLTPEGNEQFF.

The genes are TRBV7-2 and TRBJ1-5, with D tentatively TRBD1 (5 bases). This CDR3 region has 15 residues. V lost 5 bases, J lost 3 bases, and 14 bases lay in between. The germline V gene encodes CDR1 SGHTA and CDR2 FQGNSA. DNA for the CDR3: TGTGCCAGCAGCGTAAAGTGGGGGGTCAATCAGCCCCAGCATTTT. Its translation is CASSVKWGVNQPQHF.

CDR3 region: CASRGTGNTGELFF. The CDR3 DNA is TGTGCCAGTAGAGGGACAGGTAACACCGGGGAGCTGTTTTTT. The chain carries TRBV19 and TRBJ2-2; TRBD1 matches at 8 bases. With V trimmed by 6 bases and J by 2 bases, 2 bases remained unmatched. CDR3 length equals 14 residues. Germline V gene sequence: CDR1 LNHDA, CDR2 SQIVND (reference sequence).

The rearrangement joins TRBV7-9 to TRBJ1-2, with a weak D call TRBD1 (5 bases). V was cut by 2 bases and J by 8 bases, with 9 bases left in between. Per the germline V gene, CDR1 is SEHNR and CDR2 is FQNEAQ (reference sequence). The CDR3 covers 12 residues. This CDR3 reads CASSLQGDGYTF. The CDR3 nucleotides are TGTGCCAGCAGCTTACAGGGCGACGGCTACACCTTC.

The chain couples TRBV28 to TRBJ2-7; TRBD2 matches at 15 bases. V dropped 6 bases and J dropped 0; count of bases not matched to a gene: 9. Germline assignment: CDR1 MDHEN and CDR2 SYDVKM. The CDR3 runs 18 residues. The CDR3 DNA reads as TGTGCCAGCAGAAGACCGGGACTAGCGGGAGGTGGCTCCTACGAGCAGTACTTC. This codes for CASRRPGLAGGGSYEQYF.

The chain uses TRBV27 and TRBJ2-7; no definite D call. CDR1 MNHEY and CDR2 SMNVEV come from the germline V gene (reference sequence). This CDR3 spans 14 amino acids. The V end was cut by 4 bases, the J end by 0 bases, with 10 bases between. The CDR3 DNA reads TGTGCCAGCAGTTCCCTCTCCAGCTCCTACGAGCAGTACTTC. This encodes CASSSLSSSYEQYF.

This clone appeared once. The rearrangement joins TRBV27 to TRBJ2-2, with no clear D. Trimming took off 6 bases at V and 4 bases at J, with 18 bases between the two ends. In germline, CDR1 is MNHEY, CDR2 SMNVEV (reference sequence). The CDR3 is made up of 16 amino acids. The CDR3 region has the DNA TGTGCCAGCAGAACCATTGGTGGGGTGGGCACCGGGGAGCTGTTTTTT. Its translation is CASRTIGGVGTGELFF.

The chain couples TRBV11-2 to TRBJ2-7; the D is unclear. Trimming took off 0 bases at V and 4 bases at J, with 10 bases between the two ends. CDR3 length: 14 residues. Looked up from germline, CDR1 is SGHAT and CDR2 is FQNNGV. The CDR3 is CASSLDFRAYEQYF. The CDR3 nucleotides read TGTGCCAGCAGCTTAGATTTCCGGGCATACGAGCAGTACTTC.

CDR3 region: CAWSVLKAGELFF. DNA of the CDR3: TGTGCCTGGAGTGTACTTAAGGCCGGGGAGCTGTTTTTT. This chain connects TRBV30 to TRBJ2-2, with no clear D. The V end was cut by 0 bases, the J end by 6 bases, with 8 bases between. Germline lookup yields CDR1 GTSNPN and CDR2 SVGIG (reference sequence). CDR3 length: 13 amino acids.

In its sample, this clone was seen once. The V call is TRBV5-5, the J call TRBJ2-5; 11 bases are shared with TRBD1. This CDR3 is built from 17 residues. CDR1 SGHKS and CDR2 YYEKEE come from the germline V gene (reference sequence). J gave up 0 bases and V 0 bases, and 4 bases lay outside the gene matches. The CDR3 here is CASSLVGQGVYQETQYF. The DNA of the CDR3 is TGTGCCAGCAGCTTGGTGGGACAGGGGGTTTACCAAGAGACCCAGTACTTC.

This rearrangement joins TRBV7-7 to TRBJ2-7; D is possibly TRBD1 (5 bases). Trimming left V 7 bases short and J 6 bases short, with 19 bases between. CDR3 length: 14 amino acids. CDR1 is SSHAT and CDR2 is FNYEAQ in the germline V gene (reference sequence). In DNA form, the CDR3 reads TGTGCCAGCATCCAACAGGTATCGATGGGCGAGCAGTACTTC. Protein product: CASIQQVSMGEQYF.

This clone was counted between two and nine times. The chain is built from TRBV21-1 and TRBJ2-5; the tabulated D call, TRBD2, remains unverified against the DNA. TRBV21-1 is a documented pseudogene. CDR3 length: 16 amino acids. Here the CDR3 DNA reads TGTGCCTCCACACGCCTAGGGGGGGCAGCACTTCGGACCCAGTACTTC. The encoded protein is CASTRLGGAALRTQYF.

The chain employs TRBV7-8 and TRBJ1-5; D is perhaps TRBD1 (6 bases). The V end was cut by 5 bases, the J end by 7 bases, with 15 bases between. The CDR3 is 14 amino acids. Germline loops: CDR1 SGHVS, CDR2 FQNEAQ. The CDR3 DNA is TGTGCCAGCAGCGCGAACAGGGCAAGGCAGCCCCAGCATTTT. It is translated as CASSANRARQPQHF. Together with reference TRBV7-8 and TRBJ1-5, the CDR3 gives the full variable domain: GAGVSQSPRYKVAKRGQDVALRCDPISGHVSLFWYQQALGQGPEFLTYFQNEAQLDKSGLPSDRFFAERPEGSVSTLKIQRTQQEDSAVYLCASSANRARQPQHFGDGTRLSIL.

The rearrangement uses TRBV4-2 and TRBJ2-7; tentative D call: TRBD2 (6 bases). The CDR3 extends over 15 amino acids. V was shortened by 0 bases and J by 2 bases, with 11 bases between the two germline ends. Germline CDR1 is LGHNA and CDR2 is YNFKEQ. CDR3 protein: CASSQDRGTPYEQYF. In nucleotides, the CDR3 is TGTGCCAGCAGCCAAGATCGCGGGACCCCCTACGAGCAGTACTTC.

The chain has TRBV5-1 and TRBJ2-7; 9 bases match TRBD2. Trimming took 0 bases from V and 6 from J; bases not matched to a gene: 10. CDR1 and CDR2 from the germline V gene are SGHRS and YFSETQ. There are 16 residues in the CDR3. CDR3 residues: CASSLALAGAPSEQYF. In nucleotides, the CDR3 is TGCGCCAGCAGCTTGGCCTTAGCGGGAGCCCCTTCCGAGCAGTACTTC. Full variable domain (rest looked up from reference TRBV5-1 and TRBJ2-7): KAGVTQTPRYLIKTRGQQVTLSCSPISGHRSVSWYQQTPGQGLQFLFEYFSETQRNKGNFPGRFSGRQFSNSRSEMNVSTLELGDSALYLCASSLALAGAPSEQYFGPGTRLTVT.

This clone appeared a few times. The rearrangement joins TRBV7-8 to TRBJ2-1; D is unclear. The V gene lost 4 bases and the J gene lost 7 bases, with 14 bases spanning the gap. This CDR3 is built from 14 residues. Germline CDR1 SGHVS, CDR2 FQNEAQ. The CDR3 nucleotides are TGTGCCAGCAGCTCCATGCTACCCGGTAATGAGCAGTTCTTC. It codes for CASSSMLPGNEQFF.

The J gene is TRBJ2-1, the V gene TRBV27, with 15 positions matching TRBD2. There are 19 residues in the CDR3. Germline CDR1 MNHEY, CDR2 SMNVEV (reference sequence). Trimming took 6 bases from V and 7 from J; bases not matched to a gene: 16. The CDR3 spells CASRPQALPGLAGGNEQFF. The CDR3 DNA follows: TGTGCCAGCAGGCCACAGGCGCTACCGGGACTAGCGGGAGGAAATGAGCAGTTCTTC.

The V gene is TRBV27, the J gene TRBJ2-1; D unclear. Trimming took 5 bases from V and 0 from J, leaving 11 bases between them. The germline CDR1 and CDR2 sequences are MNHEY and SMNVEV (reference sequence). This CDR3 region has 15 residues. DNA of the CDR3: TGTGCCAGCAGTATCATATATAGCTCCTACAATGAGCAGTTCTTC. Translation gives CASSIIYSSYNEQFF.

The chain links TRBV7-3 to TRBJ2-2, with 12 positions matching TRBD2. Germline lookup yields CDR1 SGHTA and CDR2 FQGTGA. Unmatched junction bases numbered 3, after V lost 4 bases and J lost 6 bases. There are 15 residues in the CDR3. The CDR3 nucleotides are TGTGCCAGCAGCTGGGCTAGCGGGAGGGCCGGGGAGCTGTTTTTT. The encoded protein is CASSWASGRAGELFF.

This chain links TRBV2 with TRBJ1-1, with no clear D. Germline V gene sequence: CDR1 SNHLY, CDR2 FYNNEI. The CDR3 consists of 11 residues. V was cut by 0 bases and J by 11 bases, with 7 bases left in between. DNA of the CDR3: TGTGCCAGCAGTGAAGCCATGAGGGCTTTCTTT. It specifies CASSEAMRAFF.

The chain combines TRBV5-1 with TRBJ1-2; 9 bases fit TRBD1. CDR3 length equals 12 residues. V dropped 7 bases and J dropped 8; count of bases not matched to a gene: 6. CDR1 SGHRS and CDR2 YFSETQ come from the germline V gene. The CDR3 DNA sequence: TGCGCCAGCCGCCGGGACAGGGACGGCTACACCTTC. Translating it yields CASRRDRDGYTF.

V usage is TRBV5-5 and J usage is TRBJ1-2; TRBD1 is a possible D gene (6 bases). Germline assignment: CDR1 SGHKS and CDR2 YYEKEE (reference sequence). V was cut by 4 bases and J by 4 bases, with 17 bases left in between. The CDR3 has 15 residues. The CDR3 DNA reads TGTGCCAGCAGCCTAGCCTTACAGGGTGCCTATGGCTACACCTTC. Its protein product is CASSLALQGAYGYTF.

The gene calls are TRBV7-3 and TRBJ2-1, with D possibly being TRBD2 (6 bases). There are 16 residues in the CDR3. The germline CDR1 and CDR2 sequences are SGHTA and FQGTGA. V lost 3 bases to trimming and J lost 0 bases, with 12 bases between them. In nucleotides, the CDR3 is TGTGCCAGCAGCTTGGGCGGGACGAGCTCCTACAATGAGCAGTTCTTC. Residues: CASSLGGTSSYNEQFF. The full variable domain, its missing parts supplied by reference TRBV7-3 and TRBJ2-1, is GAGVSQTPSNKVTEKGKYVELRCDPISGHTALYWYRQSLGQGPEFLIYFQGTGAADDSGLPNDRFFAVRPEGSVSTLKIQRTERGDSAVYLCASSLGGTSSYNEQFFGPGTRLTVL.

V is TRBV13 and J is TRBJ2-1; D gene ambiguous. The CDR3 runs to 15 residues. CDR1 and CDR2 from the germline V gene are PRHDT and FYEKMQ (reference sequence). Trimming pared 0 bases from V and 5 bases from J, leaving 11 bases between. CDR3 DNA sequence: TGTGCCAGCAGCTTAGGGTTGGCCGGACACAATGAGCAGTTCTTC. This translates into CASSLGLAGHNEQFF.

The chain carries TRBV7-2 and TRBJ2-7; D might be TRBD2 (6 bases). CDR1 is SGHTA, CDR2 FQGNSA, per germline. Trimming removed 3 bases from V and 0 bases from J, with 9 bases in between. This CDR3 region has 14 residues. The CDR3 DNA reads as TGTGCCAGCAGCTTGGCTAGCGCCTCCTACGAGCAGTACTTC. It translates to CASSLASASYEQYF.

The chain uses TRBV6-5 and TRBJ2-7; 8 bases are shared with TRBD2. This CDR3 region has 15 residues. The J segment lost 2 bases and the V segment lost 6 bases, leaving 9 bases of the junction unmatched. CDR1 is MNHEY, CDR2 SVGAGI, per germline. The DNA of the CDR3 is TGTGCCAGCAGCCTTAGCGGGGTGCGGACCTACGAGCAGTACTTC. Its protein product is CASSLSGVRTYEQYF.